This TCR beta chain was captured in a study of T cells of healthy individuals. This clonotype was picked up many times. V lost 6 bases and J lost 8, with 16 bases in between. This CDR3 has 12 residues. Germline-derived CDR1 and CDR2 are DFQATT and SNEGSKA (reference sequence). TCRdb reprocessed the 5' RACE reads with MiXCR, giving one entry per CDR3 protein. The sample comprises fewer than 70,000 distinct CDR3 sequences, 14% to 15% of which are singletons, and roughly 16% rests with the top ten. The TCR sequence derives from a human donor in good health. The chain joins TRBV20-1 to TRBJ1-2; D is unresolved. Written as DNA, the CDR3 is TGCAGTGCCGTAGGGTCGGAGCGGGGCTACACCTTC. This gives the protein CSAVGSERGYTF.